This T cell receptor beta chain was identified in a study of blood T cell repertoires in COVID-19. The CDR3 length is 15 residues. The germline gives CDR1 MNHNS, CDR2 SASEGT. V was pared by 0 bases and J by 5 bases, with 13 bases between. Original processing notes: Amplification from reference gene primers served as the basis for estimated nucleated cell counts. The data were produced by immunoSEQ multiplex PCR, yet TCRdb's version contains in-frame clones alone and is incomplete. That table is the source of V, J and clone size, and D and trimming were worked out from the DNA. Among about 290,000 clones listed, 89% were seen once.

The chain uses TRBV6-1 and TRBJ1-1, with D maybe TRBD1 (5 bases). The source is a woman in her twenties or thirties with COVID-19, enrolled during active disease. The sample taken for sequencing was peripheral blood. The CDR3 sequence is CASSEAAYRKTEAFF. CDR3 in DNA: TGTGCCAGCAGTGAAGCAGCCTACAGGAAGACTGAAGCTTTCTTT.